The 21 T cell receptor beta chains given below trace back to one sample, sequenced in a study of blood T cell repertoires in COVID-19. Here immunoSEQ multiplex PCR was the method, and the copy in TCRdb shows in-frame clones only, minus some. The table has about 75,000 clones, around 67% seen once; the top ten hold just over 2.5%. Sequenced material: peripheral blood. The receptors were sampled from a human donor with acute or convalescent COVID-19. The donor label of this sample is uncertain.

The CDR3: CASSRYSNQPQHF. The CDR3 nucleotides are TGTGCCAGCAGCCGGTATAGCAATCAGCCCCAGCATTTT. The rearrangement joins TRBV27 to TRBJ1-5, with D hard to call. CDR3 length: 13 residues. Trimming removed 6 bases from V and 0 bases from J, with 6 bases in between. Germline V gene sequence: CDR1 MNHEY, CDR2 SMNVEV (reference sequence).

The V call is TRBV16, the J call TRBJ1-1, with a weak D call TRBD1 (6 bases). V lost 5 bases and J lost 4, with 11 bases in between. CDR3 size: 13 residues. Germline V gene sequence: CDR1 KGHSY, CDR2 FQNENV. The DNA for the CDR3 is TGTGCCAGCAGCTCAGGGGCCCGCACTGAAGCTTTCTTT. Amino acid sequence: CASSSGARTEAFF.

This sequence joins TRBV2 and TRBJ1-6; a weak D match, TRBD1 (5 bases). This CDR3 is 14 amino acids long. V lost 8 bases, J lost 9 bases, and 17 bases lay in between. Germline V gives CDR1 SNHLY, CDR2 FYNNEI. CDR3: CASRPQGLGSPLHF. The CDR3 region has the DNA TGTGCCAGCCGCCCCCAGGGTTTGGGTTCACCCCTCCACTTT.

The rearrangement uses TRBV11-2 and TRBJ1-6; 10 bases map to TRBD1. The V gene's germline CDR1 is SGHAT and CDR2 FQNNGV. Unmatched junction bases numbered 3, after V lost 3 bases and J lost 7 bases. The CDR3 spans 15 residues. The CDR3: CASSFTTGGNSPLHF. The DNA of the CDR3 is TGTGCCAGCAGCTTCACGACAGGGGGCAATTCACCCCTCCACTTT.

This chain joins TRBV24-1 and TRBJ2-1; 7 positions agree with TRBD2. From germline, CDR1 is KGHDR and CDR2 SFDVKD. Trimming at V came to 4 bases and at J to 1 base, leaving 9 bases not matched to a gene. This CDR3 has 17 amino acids. This chain's CDR3 is CATSDASGRVSYNEQFF. The CDR3 DNA sequence: TGTGCCACCAGTGACGCTAGCGGACGAGTATCCTACAATGAGCAGTTCTTC.

The chain uses TRBV3-1 (or the pseudogene TRBV3-2) and TRBJ1-3, with 7 bases lining up with TRBD1. The V segment lost 3 bases and the J segment 2 bases; nucleotides outside the gene matches: 1. Germline CDR1 is LGHDT and CDR2 is YNNKEL (reference sequence). The CDR3 runs to 14 residues. In DNA form, the CDR3 reads TGTGCCAGCAGCCACGGGACAGCTGGAAACACCATATATTTT. As protein: CASSHGTAGNTIYF.

The rearrangement joins TRBV11-2 to TRBJ1-6, with 8 bases identical to TRBD1. Germline V lookup: CDR1 SGHAT, CDR2 FQNNGV. Germline trimming cut 0 bases from V and 6 bases from J; bases unmatched to any gene: 4. The CDR3 sequence is 16 residues long. The CDR3 is CASSLEPQGGNSPLHF. In nucleotides, the CDR3 is TGTGCCAGCAGCTTAGAACCACAGGGGGGTAATTCACCCCTCCACTTT.

The chain carries TRBV15 and TRBJ1-2; no reliable D call. The ends were cut back, 0 bases at V and 9 bases at J, with 11 bases in the middle. The CDR3 has 13 residues. From germline, CDR1 is LNHNV and CDR2 YYDKDF (reference sequence). The CDR3 is CATSRDVEASYTF. The CDR3, as DNA: TGTGCCACCAGCAGAGATGTTGAGGCTAGCTACACCTTC.

The CDR3 region is CASSLGSHQETQYF. DNA of the CDR3: TGTGCCAGCAGCTTAGGGAGTCACCAAGAGACCCAGTACTTC. The J gene is TRBJ2-5, the V gene TRBV7-2; D remains unclear. CDR3 size: 14 residues. From germline, CDR1 is SGHTA and CDR2 FQGNSA. Trimming left V 1 base short and J 0 bases short, with 6 bases between.

This chain joins TRBV19 and TRBJ1-4, with 9 bases fitting TRBD1. The germline V gene has CDR1 LNHDA and CDR2 SQIVND (reference sequence). V shed 8 bases, J shed 5 bases, and the junction held 9 bases outside the gene matches. The CDR3 totals 15 residues. The CDR3, as DNA: TGTGCCAGTCTCAAACAGGGGGCCGAAAATGAAAAACTGTTTTTT. It is translated as CASLKQGAENEKLFF.

As DNA, the CDR3 is TGTGCCAGCAGCTTGGGGCCCTCTCAGCCCCAGCATTTT. It specifies CASSLGPSQPQHF. The chain has TRBV5-4 and TRBJ1-5; D unclear. The germline gives CDR1 SGHNT, CDR2 YYREEE (reference sequence). V lost 0 bases and J lost 6, with 7 bases in between. The CDR3 is 13 residues long.

This clone was observed a single time. The chain uses TRBV7-3 and TRBJ1-1; 7 bases match TRBD1. The junction had 0 bases not matched to a gene; V was cut back by 4 bases and J by 1 base. This CDR3 region has 13 residues. Per germline, CDR1 SGHTA and CDR2 FQGTGA. CDR3 protein: CASSYRGNTEAFF. Here the CDR3 DNA reads TGTGCCAGCAGCTACAGGGGGAACACTGAAGCTTTCTTT.

The chain links TRBV6-5 to TRBJ1-2; D ambiguous. Trimming removed 6 bases from V and 3 bases from J, with 11 bases in between. Germline V gives CDR1 MNHEY, CDR2 SVGAGI. This CDR3 has 13 residues. As DNA, the CDR3 is TGTGCCAGCAGGGGCGGGGTTGACTATGGCTACACCTTC. This encodes CASRGGVDYGYTF.

The chain is built from TRBV9 and TRBJ2-1; 11 bases are shared with TRBD2. The trim removed 4 bases at V and 7 bases at J, leaving 10 bases unmatched. The CDR3 has 16 amino acids. Germline-derived CDR1 and CDR2 are SGDLS and YYNGEE. The CDR3 nucleotides are TGTGCCAGCAGCACCAGACTAGCGGGATTTGGTAATGAGCAGTTCTTC. As protein: CASSTRLAGFGNEQFF.

In this sample, this clone turned up a few times. The gene calls are TRBV12-3 or TRBV12-4 and TRBJ1-6; no clear D. This CDR3 spans 13 amino acids. V lost 2 bases and J 9 bases, leaving 8 bases between the germline ends. CDR3 amino acids: CASSLWGVSPLHF. CDR3 nucleotides: TGTGCCAGCAGTTTATGGGGAGTTTCACCCCTCCACTTT.

J is TRBJ2-7 and V is TRBV29-1; TRBD2 matches at 9 bases. Trimming removed 6 bases from V and 0 bases from J; junction bases left unmatched: 6. This CDR3 is 14 amino acids long. Germline CDR1 reads SQVTM; CDR2 reads ANQGSEA. The CDR3 is CSVRAGGSSYEQYF. In DNA, the CDR3 is TGCAGCGTAAGGGCGGGAGGGTCCTCCTACGAGCAGTACTTC.

This chain uses TRBV9 with TRBJ2-3; D unclear. The V gene's germline CDR1 is SGDLS and CDR2 YYNGEE. Trimming pared 3 bases from V and 3 bases from J, leaving 5 bases between. The CDR3 extends over 12 amino acids. DNA for the CDR3: TGTGCCAGCAGCGGGCAGACAGATACGCAGTATTTT. This gives the protein CASSGQTDTQYF.

The chain uses TRBV19 and TRBJ1-4; 7 nucleotides match TRBD1. The J segment lost 2 bases and the V segment lost 3 bases, leaving 6 bases of the junction unmatched. Germline values: CDR1 LNHDA, CDR2 SQIVND (reference sequence). This CDR3 comprises 16 residues. Here the CDR3 reads CASSIGGGLTNEKLFF. DNA of the CDR3: TGTGCCAGTAGTATTGGAGGGGGCCTCACTAATGAAAAACTGTTTTTT.

This clone was detected a few times. The CDR3 region has the DNA TGTGCCAGCTTCGGGTTACGCGGGCAGCCCCAGCATTTT. It is translated as CASFGLRGQPQHF. J is TRBJ1-5 and V is TRBV6-5; D not resolved. The V end was cut by 8 bases, the J end by 7 bases, with 15 bases between. Germline loops: CDR1 MNHEY, CDR2 SVGAGI. The CDR3 is 13 residues long.

This sequence joins TRBV5-1 and TRBJ2-3; D gene uncertain. Germline values: CDR1 SGHRS, CDR2 YFSETQ. Trimming left V 0 bases short and J 2 bases short, with 7 bases between. The CDR3 totals 14 residues. DNA of the CDR3: TGCGCCAGCAGCTTGGCTAGAAACACAGATACGCAGTATTTT. This sequence encodes CASSLARNTDTQYF.

J is TRBJ2-2 and V is TRBV5-4; TRBD1 agrees at 9 bases. Germline CDR1 SGHNT, CDR2 YYREEE (reference sequence). CDR3 size: 16 residues. Trimming removed 4 bases from V and 4 bases from J; junction bases left unmatched: 8. CDR3 sequence: CASSPTGGGSTGELFF. The DNA for the CDR3 is TGTGCCAGCAGCCCCACAGGGGGCGGTAGCACCGGGGAGCTGTTTTTT.